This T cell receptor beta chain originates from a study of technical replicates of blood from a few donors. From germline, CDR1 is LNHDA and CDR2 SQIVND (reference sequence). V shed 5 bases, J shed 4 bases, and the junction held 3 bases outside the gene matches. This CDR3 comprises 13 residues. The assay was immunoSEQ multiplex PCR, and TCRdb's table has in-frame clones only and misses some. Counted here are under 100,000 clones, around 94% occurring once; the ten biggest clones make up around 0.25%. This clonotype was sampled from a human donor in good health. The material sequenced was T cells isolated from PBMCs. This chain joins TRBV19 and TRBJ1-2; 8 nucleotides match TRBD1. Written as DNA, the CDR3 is TGTGCCAGTAGTGGAGGACAGGGCTATGGCTACACCTTC. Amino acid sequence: CASSGGQGYGYTF.